One sample yielded the 26 T cell receptor beta chains listed below, sequenced in a study of shared clonotypes between healthy human individuals. Assay: immunoSEQ multiplex PCR; the TCRdb copy retains only in-frame clones and omits some. The sample lists roughly 500,000 clones; almost 80% were seen once. Sequencing input: PBMCs. The receptors derive from a woman aged 40 to 55 in good health. Some clones in this sample may be carry-over from other donors' samples.

The chain has TRBV7-2 and TRBJ2-2; 7 bases line up with TRBD2. V lost 5 bases, J lost 5 bases, and 8 bases stayed unmatched. There are 15 residues in the CDR3. Germline values: CDR1 SGHTA, CDR2 FQGNSA. In DNA form, the CDR3 reads TGTGCCAGCAGCCCATCCGGGACTACTACCGGGGAGCTGTTTTTT. Translation gives CASSPSGTTTGELFF.

This chain uses TRBV28 with TRBJ1-4, with 7 nucleotides matching TRBD1. The CDR3 length is 16 residues. Per germline, CDR1 MDHEN and CDR2 SYDVKM. The V and J ends lost 6 bases and 0 bases, in that order; junction bases with no gene match: 7. CDR3 protein: CASRRTGFPTNEKLFF. Written as DNA, the CDR3 is TGTGCCAGCAGAAGGACAGGATTTCCAACTAATGAAAAACTGTTTTTT.

In its sample, this clone was seen many times. The V call is TRBV4-1, the J call TRBJ1-2, with 9 bases lining up with TRBD1. The CDR3 is 17 residues long. Germline lookup yields CDR1 MGHRA and CDR2 YSYEKL. Trimming at V came to 4 bases and at J to 8 bases, leaving 17 bases not matched to a gene. CDR3 coding DNA: TGCGCCAGCAGCCCTAAAGACGGGACAGGGTGGGGTCGAGGCTACACCTTC. Its translation: CASSPKDGTGWGRGYTF.

The chain couples TRBV6-1 to TRBJ2-1; D could derive from TRBD1 or TRBD2 (6 bases each). CDR1 and CDR2 from the germline V gene are MNHNS and SASEGT. The length of the CDR3 is 17 residues. V lost 4 bases and J lost 3, with 19 bases in between. CDR3 loop: CASSGLRWGAGYNEQFF. CDR3 sequence (DNA): TGTGCCAGCAGTGGACTCCGTTGGGGGGCCGGCTACAATGAGCAGTTCTTC.

The rearrangement uses TRBV18 and TRBJ2-5; D is possibly TRBD1 (6 bases). The DNA end is a closer match to TRBJ2-7, so the J assignment may be wrong. Per the germline V gene, CDR1 is KGHSH and CDR2 is LQKENI. This CDR3 comprises 16 residues. CDR3: CASSVSGTKGVDEQYF. CDR3 coding DNA: TGTGCCAGCTCAGTATCCGGGACAAAAGGGGTGGACGAGCAGTACTTC.

Concerning this clone itself: Since a much larger clone is just one base distant, this may be a read error. This chain links TRBV30 with TRBJ1-5; TRBD1 might be the D (6 bases). Trimming took off 4 bases at V and 0 bases at J, with 16 bases between the two ends. The CDR3 contains 16 residues. Germline V gene data show CDR1 as GTSNPN and CDR2 as SVGIG (reference sequence). CDR3 bases: TGTGCCTGGAATGTAGGGGGTGACTATAGCAATCAGCCCCAGCATTTT. Translating it yields CAWNVGGDYSNQPQHF.

The rearrangement uses TRBV18 and TRBJ2-7, with D perhaps TRBD1 (5 bases). Trimming removed 6 bases from V and 4 bases from J, with 16 bases in between. The CDR3 runs 14 residues. Germline CDR1 is KGHSH and CDR2 is LQKENI. DNA of the CDR3: TGTGCCAGCTCTCCTAAGGCAGGGTTGTACGAGCAGTACTTC. Protein product: CASSPKAGLYEQYF.

Note on this clone: A much more abundant neighbour one base away suggests this may be a read error. Additional DNA sequences in this sample encode the identical CDR3. V and J are TRBV30 and TRBJ1-5, with TRBD1 identical over 7 bases. CDR3 length: 17 residues. Losses at the gene ends were 1 base for V and 2 bases for J; bases not matched to a gene: 11. The germline CDR1 and CDR2 sequences are GTSNPN and SVGIG (reference sequence). The CDR3 DNA reads TGTGCCTGGAGTGATGGCAGGGGGGGCGACGGCAATCAGCCCCAGCATTTT. Translation: CAWSDGRGGDGNQPQHF.

CDR3 amino acids: CASSLGGGQPQHF. In DNA, the CDR3 is TGTGCCAGCAGCTTAGGGGGCGGTCAGCCCCAGCATTTT. This chain connects TRBV5-6 to TRBJ1-5; TRBD1 aligns across 7 bases. V trimming: 2 bases; J trimming: 6 bases; junction bases outside the gene matches: 2. There are 13 residues in the CDR3. Per germline, CDR1 SGHDT and CDR2 YYEEEE.

The rearrangement uses TRBV10-3 and TRBJ2-3, with TRBD1 identical over 10 bases. The V gene end was trimmed by 8 bases and the J gene end by 2 bases; junction bases not matched to a gene: 4. The germline V gene has CDR1 ENHRY and CDR2 SYGVKD. The CDR3 loop spans 14 amino acids. The CDR3 protein is CAIGTGDLTDTQYF. DNA of the CDR3: TGTGCCATCGGGACAGGGGACCTCACAGATACGCAGTATTTT.

The chain couples TRBV18 to TRBJ2-5; D is unresolved. Germline V CDR1 and CDR2: KGHSH, LQKENI. V was cut by 1 base and J by 4 bases, with 7 bases left in between. CDR3 length equals 13 residues. In nucleotides, the CDR3 is TGTGCCAGCTCACCACGGTTGGGAGAGACCCAGTACTTC. It is translated as CASSPRLGETQYF.

This rearrangement joins TRBV5-1 to TRBJ2-1; 9 bases are a match to TRBD2. The CDR3 is made up of 18 amino acids. Trimming took 0 bases from V and 2 from J; bases not matched to a gene: 9. CDR1 and CDR2 (germline): SGHRS, YFSETQ. CDR3 DNA: TGCGCCAGCAGCTTGGTTCCATCCGGGACTAGCCCCTACAATGAGCAGTTCTTC. It is translated as CASSLVPSGTSPYNEQFF.

This clone came up a few times. The gene calls are TRBV7-2 and TRBJ2-3; TRBD2 aligns across 13 bases. The ends lost 4 bases at V and 6 bases at J; junction bases unmatched: 7. Germline CDR1 SGHTA, CDR2 FQGNSA. The CDR3 has 16 residues. In nucleotides, the CDR3 is TGTGCCAGCAGCTCACTAGCGGGAGGGCCCTCTGATACGCAGTATTTT. This translates into CASSSLAGGPSDTQYF.

This clone was counted only a few times. The CDR3 DNA reads TGTGCCAGCAGCCCGACAGGGGGCATTGAAAAACTGTTTTTT. Its translation: CASSPTGGIEKLFF. This sequence joins TRBV28 and TRBJ1-4, with 10 bases lining up with TRBD1. With 6 bases clipped from V and 7 bases from J, the junction kept 5 bases outside the gene matches. This CDR3 spans 14 amino acids. Germline values: CDR1 MDHEN, CDR2 SYDVKM.

The chain combines TRBV7-9 with TRBJ2-5; 9 bases agree with TRBD1. The CDR3 totals 15 residues. Germline assignment: CDR1 SEHNR and CDR2 FQNEAQ (reference sequence). The ends lost 5 bases at V and 2 bases at J; junction bases unmatched: 6. The CDR3 DNA is TGTGCCAGCAGCATCCGGGACAGGGCACAAGAGACCCAGTACTTC. It is translated as CASSIRDRAQETQYF.

The rearrangement uses TRBV27 and TRBJ1-2; 8 positions match TRBD1. This CDR3 contains 13 residues. Germline assignment: CDR1 MNHEY and CDR2 SMNVEV (reference sequence). Unmatched junction bases numbered 0, after V lost 4 bases and J lost 2 bases. CDR3 in DNA: TGTGCCAGCAGTTGGGACAGGAACTATGGCTACACCTTC. Translation gives CASSWDRNYGYTF.

A few counts support this clone. The chain couples TRBV30 to TRBJ2-4; 7 bases are a match to TRBD1. The CDR3 consists of 15 residues. Germline CDR1 GTSNPN, CDR2 SVGIG (reference sequence). The V segment lost 3 bases and the J segment 4 bases; nucleotides outside the gene matches: 9. The CDR3 DNA follows: TGTGCCTGGAGCCCCGGCGACAGGGATAAAAACATTCAGTACTTC. It yields the protein CAWSPGDRDKNIQYF.

The chain uses TRBV10-1 and TRBJ1-3; D remains unclear. Germline CDR1 reads WNHNN; CDR2 reads SYGVQD (reference sequence). With 3 bases removed from V and 0 bases from J, the gap between germline ends came to 3 bases. This CDR3 has 13 residues. The CDR3 DNA reads TGCGCCAGCAGTGATCCCTCTGGAAACACCATATATTTT. Amino acid sequence: CASSDPSGNTIYF.

This rearrangement joins TRBV6-6 to TRBJ2-2, with D uncertain. Germline-derived CDR1 and CDR2 are MNHNY and SVGAGI (reference sequence). The CDR3 has 12 amino acids. Trimming took off 5 bases at V and 13 bases at J, with 14 bases between the two ends. This CDR3 reads CASSPGPARLFF. DNA of the CDR3: TGTGCCAGCAGTCCGGGCCCCGCAAGGCTGTTTTTT.

This clone was seen only a few times. The chain is built from TRBV7-3 and TRBJ2-3; 8 bases are a match to TRBD1. The ends lost 4 bases at V and 1 base at J; junction bases unmatched: 4. The CDR3 loop spans 15 amino acids. CDR1 is SGHTA and CDR2 is FQGTGA in the germline V gene. This CDR3 is CASSSTGVGTDTQYF. In DNA, the CDR3 is TGTGCCAGCAGCTCGACAGGGGTAGGCACAGATACGCAGTATTTT.

The J gene is TRBJ2-1, the V gene TRBV28; D possibly corresponds to TRBD2 (5 bases). Germline V gene data show CDR1 as MDHEN and CDR2 as SYDVKM. V was cut by 6 bases and J by 7 bases, with 16 bases left in between. The CDR3 consists of 14 residues. For the CDR3, the DNA is TGTGCCAGCAGGGGGAATTGGGAGTTGAATGAGCAGTTCTTC. Translating it yields CASRGNWELNEQFF.

This clone was counted a few times. V and J are TRBV19 and TRBJ1-1; unclear D gene. Germline V gene sequence: CDR1 LNHDA, CDR2 SQIVND (reference sequence). Deletions cut 2 bases from V and 3 bases from J, with 10 bases between. The CDR3 is made up of 14 amino acids. The CDR3 protein is CASSIIEADTEAFF. The CDR3 DNA sequence: TGTGCCAGTAGTATAATAGAGGCGGACACTGAAGCTTTCTTT. The full variable domain, completed using reference TRBV19 and TRBJ1-1, is DGGITQSPKYLFRKEGQNVTLSCEQNLNHDAMYWYRQDPGQGLRLIYYSQIVNDFQKGDIAEGYSVSREKKESFPLTVTSAQKNPTAFYLCASSIIEADTEAFFGQGTRLTVV.

The CDR3: CASSISPTGTNTEAFF. The CDR3 DNA follows: TGTGCCAGTAGTATAAGCCCGACAGGGACGAACACTGAAGCTTTCTTT. This sequence joins TRBV19 and TRBJ1-1; 7 nucleotides agree with TRBD1. The germline V gene encodes CDR1 LNHDA and CDR2 SQIVND (reference sequence). Unmatched junction bases numbered 7, after V lost 2 bases and J lost 1 base. The CDR3 is 16 residues long.

The gene calls are TRBV2 and TRBJ2-7; D uncertain. V was pared by 9 bases and J by 1 base, with 10 bases between. Germline CDR1 SNHLY, CDR2 FYNNEI. This CDR3 has 12 residues. CDR3 residues: CASTRNSYEQYF. The CDR3, as DNA: TGTGCCAGTACCAGGAATTCCTACGAGCAGTACTTC.

V is TRBV5-1 and J is TRBJ1-5; the match to TRBD1 covers 9 bases. The CDR3 is 14 amino acids. V lost 4 bases and J lost 4; bases outside the gene matches: 3. From germline, CDR1 is SGHRS and CDR2 YFSETQ. In nucleotides, the CDR3 is TGCGCCAGCAGCGCGGGGACAGGGAATCAGCCCCAGCATTTT. Its translation: CASSAGTGNQPQHF. The entire variable domain, with the rest obtained from reference TRBV5-1 and TRBJ1-5, is as follows: KAGVTQTPRYLIKTRGQQVTLSCSPISGHRSVSWYQQTPGQGLQFLFEYFSETQRNKGNFPGRFSGRQFSNSRSEMNVSTLELGDSALYLCASSAGTGNQPQHFGDGTRLSIL.

The chain carries TRBV5-1 and TRBJ2-5; 7 positions agree with TRBD1. This CDR3 spans 11 amino acids. The junction had 2 bases not matched to a gene; V was cut back by 4 bases and J by 8 bases. Germline CDR1 and CDR2: SGHRS and YFSETQ. The CDR3 DNA sequence: TGCGCCAGCAGCGGACAGGTTACCCAGTACTTC. Translation: CASSGQVTQYF.